Below, 26 T cell receptor beta chains from the same sample are listed, as sequenced in a study of blood T cell repertoires in COVID-19. The table came from immunoSEQ multiplex PCR; TCRdb's copy has only in-frame clones and leaves some out. The table records about 200,000 clones, around nine tenths of them present only once. The specimen sequenced was peripheral blood. Receptor source: a man aged 50 to 60 with COVID-19, enrolled during active disease.

The table lists this clone with a count of one. The chain combines TRBV5-6 with TRBJ2-3; 11 bases are a match to TRBD2. Germline CDR1 and CDR2: SGHDT and YYEEEE. The CDR3 covers 16 residues. V lost 4 bases and J lost 4; bases outside the gene matches: 8. The CDR3 coding sequence is TGTGCCAGCAGCCCAAGACTAGCGGGAATCCCAGATACGCAGTATTTT. It translates to CASSPRLAGIPDTQYF.

This sequence joins TRBV7-2 and TRBJ1-2, with D hard to call. Between the trimmed V and J ends, which lost 5 bases and 4 bases, there was a span of 20 bases. The CDR3 has 16 amino acids. Germline V gene sequence: CDR1 SGHTA, CDR2 FQGNSA. The CDR3: CASSLRGEVRGYGYTF. CDR3 nucleotides: TGTGCCAGCAGCCTCCGCGGGGAGGTTCGGGGCTATGGCTACACCTTC. Using reference TRBV7-2 and TRBJ1-2 for the parts outside the CDR3, the full variable domain is GAGVSQSPSNKVTEKGKDVELRCDPISGHTALYWYRQSLGQGLEFLIYFQGNSAPDKSGLPSDRFSAERTGGSVSTLTIQRTQQEDSAVYLCASSLRGEVRGYGYTFGSGTRLTVV.

V is TRBV7-2 and J is TRBJ2-1; 9 positions match TRBD2. The J segment lost 8 bases and the V segment lost 6 bases, leaving 11 bases of the junction unmatched. The CDR3 is made up of 15 amino acids. Per germline, CDR1 SGHTA and CDR2 FQGNSA. The CDR3 coding sequence is TGTGCCAGCAGGACGAGGGCTAGCGGGGTGGATGAGCAGTTCTTC. This encodes CASRTRASGVDEQFF.

The V and J genes are TRBV18 and TRBJ2-2; TRBD2 agrees at 7 bases. The J segment lost 2 bases and the V segment lost 6 bases, leaving 6 bases of the junction unmatched. The germline CDR1 and CDR2 sequences are KGHSH and LQKENI. The CDR3 is 15 residues long. The CDR3 DNA is TGTGCCAGCTCGCTCCGGGACTACAACACCGGGGAGCTGTTTTTT. It yields the protein CASSLRDYNTGELFF.

The chain recombines TRBV5-1 with TRBJ2-1; 12 bases map to TRBD2. The CDR3 runs 17 residues. J gave up 3 bases and V 0 bases, and 4 bases lay outside the gene matches. Per germline, CDR1 SGHRS and CDR2 YFSETQ. The CDR3 spells CASSLGTSGDYYNEQFF. The CDR3 DNA is TGCGCCAGCAGCTTGGGGACTAGCGGGGATTACTACAATGAGCAGTTCTTC.

The chain joins TRBV6-5 to TRBJ2-7; tentative D call: TRBD2 (6 bases). The CDR3 contains 14 residues. V lost 6 bases and J 3 bases, leaving 15 bases between the germline ends. Germline-derived CDR1 and CDR2 are MNHEY and SVGAGI. This chain's CDR3 is CASSGTPTVYEQYF. The CDR3 DNA follows: TGTGCCAGCAGCGGGACTCCGACGGTCTACGAGCAGTACTTC.

This chain uses TRBV5-1 with TRBJ2-5; 8 nucleotides agree with TRBD1. Germline lookup yields CDR1 SGHRS and CDR2 YFSETQ. V was pared by 5 bases and J by 4 bases, with 28 bases of the junction left unmatched. The CDR3 runs 21 residues. CDR3: CASRDRGWGNRRHDQPETQYF. The CDR3 DNA reads as TGCGCCAGCAGAGACAGGGGCTGGGGTAACCGGCGGCACGACCAGCCAGAGACCCAGTACTTC.

This chain links TRBV12-3 or TRBV12-4 with TRBJ2-2; D not certain. Between the trimmed V and J ends, which lost 6 bases and 8 bases, there was a span of 13 bases. The CDR3 consists of 13 residues. CDR3 nucleotide sequence: TGTGCCAGCAGATCCGCGAGGATGGGGGAGCTGTTTTTT. Amino acids: CASRSARMGELFF.

The genes are TRBV4-1 and TRBJ2-3; a possible D gene is TRBD1 (6 bases). The V end was cut by 0 bases, the J end by 1 base, with 14 bases between. The germline V gene encodes CDR1 MGHRA and CDR2 YSYEKL. CDR3 length: 17 amino acids. DNA of the CDR3: TGCGCCAGCAGCCAAGATAAGGGGGTCCAGGGCACAGATACGCAGTATTTT. Translating it yields CASSQDKGVQGTDTQYF.

CDR3 region: CASSPGLFADTQYF. The CDR3 region has the DNA TGTGCCAGCAGCCCAGGACTCTTCGCGGATACGCAGTATTTT. J is TRBJ2-3 and V is TRBV7-9, with D maybe TRBD2 (5 bases). There are 14 residues in the CDR3. Germline V CDR1 and CDR2: SEHNR, FQNEAQ (reference sequence). V was trimmed by 5 bases and J by 6 bases, leaving 15 bases between them.

The table lists this clone with a count of one. This chain links TRBV6-5 with TRBJ2-1; D is ambiguous. Deletions cut 0 bases from V and 4 bases from J, with 7 bases between. The length of the CDR3 is 14 residues. In germline, CDR1 is MNHEY, CDR2 SVGAGI. The CDR3 nucleotides are TGTGCCAGCAGTTACTCGGTCAGTTACAATGAGCAGTTCTTC. It yields the protein CASSYSVSYNEQFF.

The rearrangement links TRBV7-9 to TRBJ2-2; TRBD2 might be the D (6 bases). The germline V gene has CDR1 SEHNR and CDR2 FQNEAQ (reference sequence). The germline V and J ends were trimmed by 9 bases and 6 bases, with 20 bases remaining between them. The CDR3 runs to 15 residues. CDR3 in DNA: TGTGCCAGGGGACCCTCGGACTCGGGAGCCGGGGAGCTGTTTTTT. Its translation: CARGPSDSGAGELFF.

The rearrangement joins TRBV6-1 to TRBJ1-1; D uncertain. The CDR3 has 14 residues. V lost 2 bases to trimming and J lost 5 bases, with 12 bases between them. From germline, CDR1 is MNHNS and CDR2 SASEGT. CDR3 amino acids: CASSESHEGTEAFF. CDR3 coding DNA: TGTGCCAGCAGTGAATCCCACGAGGGAACTGAAGCTTTCTTT.

The rearrangement joins TRBV5-5 to TRBJ1-2, with a tentative D call TRBD1 (6 bases). The V gene lost 4 bases and the J gene lost 8 bases, with 15 bases spanning the gap. This CDR3 region has 13 residues. Germline V gene sequence: CDR1 SGHKS, CDR2 YYEKEE (reference sequence). The CDR3 DNA follows: TGTGCCAGCAGCCTTGTGAGGGGGAACGGCTACACCTTC. Translating it yields CASSLVRGNGYTF.

The V gene is TRBV5-4, the J gene TRBJ2-1; TRBD1 is a possible D gene (6 bases). This CDR3 region has 14 residues. V lost 4 bases and J lost 8, with 16 bases in between. Germline CDR1 and CDR2: SGHNT and YYREEE (reference sequence). CDR3 DNA: TGTGCCAGCAGCCTCCAGGGGCTTGCCGATGAGCAGTTCTTC. It is translated as CASSLQGLADEQFF.

V is TRBV4-3 and J is TRBJ1-6, with D unclear. The V gene lost 1 base and the J gene lost 1 base, with 11 bases spanning the gap. The CDR3 runs to 17 residues. The germline V gene encodes CDR1 LGHNA and CDR2 YSLEER. DNA for the CDR3: TGCGCCAGCAGCCAAGGAGGGAGTAGGTCCTATAATTCACCCCTCCACTTT. This translates into CASSQGGSRSYNSPLHF.

The chain combines TRBV4-2 with TRBJ1-3; no clear D. Germline CDR1 LGHNA, CDR2 YNFKEQ. The ends were cut back, 2 bases at V and 8 bases at J, with 19 bases in the middle. The CDR3 is 16 amino acids. In DNA form, the CDR3 reads TGTGCCAGCAGCCAAACCACTACCAATTTCGGGGACACCATATATTTT. Protein: CASSQTTTNFGDTIYF.

The rearrangement uses TRBV5-1 and TRBJ2-5; 9 nucleotides align to TRBD2. Germline loops: CDR1 SGHRS, CDR2 YFSETQ. This CDR3 comprises 16 residues. Trimming removed 1 base from V and 3 bases from J; junction bases left unmatched: 7. CDR3 coding DNA: TGCGCCAGCAGCTTGATTAGCGGGAGTGTTAAAGAGACCCAGTACTTC. It translates to CASSLISGSVKETQYF. The whole variable domain, remainder taken from reference TRBV5-1 and TRBJ2-5, is KAGVTQTPRYLIKTRGQQVTLSCSPISGHRSVSWYQQTPGQGLQFLFEYFSETQRNKGNFPGRFSGRQFSNSRSEMNVSTLELGDSALYLCASSLISGSVKETQYFGPGTRLLVL.

The V gene is TRBV7-6, the J gene TRBJ2-3; D uncertain. With 1 base removed from V and 4 bases from J, the gap between germline ends came to 12 bases. Germline V lookup: CDR1 SGHVS, CDR2 FNYEAQ. CDR3 length equals 15 residues. The CDR3 spells CASSLGVSVPDTQYF. DNA for the CDR3: TGTGCCAGCAGCTTAGGAGTATCGGTCCCAGATACGCAGTATTTT.

J is TRBJ1-2 and V is TRBV6-4; 12 bases match TRBD1. With 0 bases clipped from V and 0 bases from J, the junction kept 5 bases outside the gene matches. CDR3 length: 18 residues. CDR1 MRHNA and CDR2 SNTAGT come from the germline V gene. CDR3 bases: TGTGCCAGCAGTGACTCGCGGGACAGGGGGCAAGCTAACTATGGCTACACCTTC. Translation: CASSDSRDRGQANYGYTF.

This clone was detected a few times. J is TRBJ2-7 and V is TRBV5-1; maybe TRBD2 (5 bases). CDR1 and CDR2 from the germline V gene are SGHRS and YFSETQ. V dropped 3 bases and J dropped 5 bases, with 18 bases sitting between them. CDR3 length equals 15 residues. The CDR3 spells CASSSIGGPTDEQYF. The CDR3 DNA is TGCGCCAGCAGCTCCATTGGCGGGCCTACCGACGAGCAGTACTTC.

CDR3 amino acids: CASSLRSSPDTQYF. The CDR3 coding sequence is TGTGCCAGCAGCTTACGGTCGTCCCCAGATACGCAGTATTTT. The chain employs TRBV7-3 and TRBJ2-3; D remains unclear. The CDR3 length is 14 residues. Trimming left V 2 bases short and J 4 bases short, with 10 bases between. Germline CDR1 SGHTA, CDR2 FQGTGA. Full variable domain (remainder filled in from reference TRBV7-3 and TRBJ2-3): GAGVSQTPSNKVTEKGKYVELRCDPISGHTALYWYRQSLGQGPEFLIYFQGTGAADDSGLPNDRFFAVRPEGSVSTLKIQRTERGDSAVYLCASSLRSSPDTQYFGPGTRLTVL.

The chain links TRBV5-5 to TRBJ2-7; no clear D. CDR1 is SGHKS and CDR2 is YYEKEE in the germline V gene (reference sequence). V lost 3 bases to trimming and J lost 3 bases, with 19 bases between them. This CDR3 is 16 amino acids long. CDR3: CASSSEADPFLYEQYF. CDR3 nucleotides: TGTGCCAGCAGCTCCGAGGCCGACCCCTTTCTCTACGAGCAGTACTTC.

V gene TRBV7-8 combines with J gene TRBJ1-1, with D unclear. Germline V lookup: CDR1 SGHVS, CDR2 FQNEAQ. The length of the CDR3 is 14 residues. Trimming cost V 1 base and J 7 bases, with 13 bases left between them. This CDR3 is CASSLGALSSEAFF. CDR3 coding DNA: TGTGCCAGCAGCTTAGGAGCACTTTCGAGTGAAGCTTTCTTT.

The chain employs TRBV20-1 and TRBJ2-1; 8 bases are shared with TRBD1. The CDR3 has 11 amino acids. Germline CDR1 is DFQATT and CDR2 is SNEGSKA (reference sequence). The J segment lost 8 bases and the V segment lost 6 bases, leaving 3 bases of the junction unmatched. CDR3 sequence: CSAPGGHEQFF. The CDR3 nucleotides are TGCAGTGCCCCAGGGGGCCATGAGCAGTTCTTC.

CDR3: CASSYSLNRVSHEQYF. Here the CDR3 DNA reads TGTGCCAGCAGTTACTCTCTCAACAGGGTTTCCCACGAGCAGTACTTC. This chain links TRBV6-5 with TRBJ2-7, with D perhaps TRBD1 (6 bases). The CDR3 has 16 residues. Trimming removed 0 bases from V and 5 bases from J, with 17 bases in between. CDR1 and CDR2 (germline): MNHEY, SVGAGI.